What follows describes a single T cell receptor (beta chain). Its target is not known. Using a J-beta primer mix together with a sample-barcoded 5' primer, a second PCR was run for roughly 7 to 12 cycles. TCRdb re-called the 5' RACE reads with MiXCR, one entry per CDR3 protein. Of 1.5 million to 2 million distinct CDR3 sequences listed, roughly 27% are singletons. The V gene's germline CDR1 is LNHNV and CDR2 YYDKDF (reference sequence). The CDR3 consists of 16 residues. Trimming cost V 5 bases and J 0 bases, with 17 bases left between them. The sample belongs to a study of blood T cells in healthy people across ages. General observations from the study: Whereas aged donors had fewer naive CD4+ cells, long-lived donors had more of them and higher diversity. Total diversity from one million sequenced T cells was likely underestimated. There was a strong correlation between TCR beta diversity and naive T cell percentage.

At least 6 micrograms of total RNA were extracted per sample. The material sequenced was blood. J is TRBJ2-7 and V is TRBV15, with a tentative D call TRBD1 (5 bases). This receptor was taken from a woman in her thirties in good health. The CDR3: CATSDSINTGSYEQYF. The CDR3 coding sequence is TGTGCCACCAGCGACTCGATCAATACAGGCTCCTACGAGCAGTACTTC.